A selection of T cell receptor beta chains follows, all from one sample in a study of blood T cell repertoires in COVID-19. The repertoire was sequenced with immunoSEQ multiplex PCR; TCRdb's copy has only in-frame clones and lacks some. The sample carries more than 120,000 clones, approximately 88% recorded once. Sequencing was done on a sample of peripheral blood. These receptors all stem from a human donor in a cohort sampled during active COVID-19. Each CDR3 is given with its conserved first and last residue. The D gene is left open where the match is weak. Rows may omit the clone size; those that give it use once, few, many or a size class.

d_gene: NA; v_gene: TRBV4-1; abundance: NA; j_gene: TRBJ2-7; CDR3nt: TGCGCCAGCAGCCAAACGGTTTTAGGGGGGGACGATACGGGGAAGTACTTC; CDR3aa: CASSQTVLGGDDTGKYF
d_gene: TRBD2; v_gene: TRBV6-5; abundance: NA; j_gene: TRBJ2-5; CDR3nt: TGTGCCAGCAGTATCGGACGGGGGGAGAAAGAGACCCAGTACTTC; CDR3aa: CASSIGRGEKETQYF
d_gene: TRBD1; v_gene: TRBV4-1; abundance: NA; j_gene: TRBJ1-2; CDR3nt: TGCGCCAGCAGCCAAGAACAGGGGGCTAACTATGGCTACACCTTC; CDR3aa: CASSQEQGANYGYTF
d_gene: NA; v_gene: TRBV7-9; abundance: NA; j_gene: TRBJ1-1; CDR3nt: TGTGCCAGCAGCCCCCGCCCCAGGGCGAACACTGAAGCTTTCTTT; CDR3aa: CASSPRPRANTEAFF
d_gene: NA; v_gene: TRBV16; abundance: NA; j_gene: TRBJ2-1; CDR3nt: TGTGCCAGCAGCCAACCGGTCAGGGGCAATGAGCAGTTCTTC; CDR3aa: CASSQPVRGNEQFF
d_gene: NA; v_gene: TRBV5-6; abundance: NA; j_gene: TRBJ2-7; CDR3nt: TGTGCCAGCAGCTTGGCCGGGTTGATACAGGGCCACGAGCAGTACTTC; CDR3aa: CASSLAGLIQGHEQYF
d_gene: NA; v_gene: TRBV9; abundance: NA; j_gene: TRBJ1-1; CDR3nt: TGTGCCCCCGGACCGGTGGGGGAGGTAGTCACTGAAGCTTTCTTT; CDR3aa: CAPGPVGEVVTEAFF
d_gene: TRBD1; v_gene: TRBV3-1/TRBV3-2; abundance: NA; j_gene: TRBJ1-4; CDR3nt: TGTGCCAGCAGCCCCGGCGGGACAGACAATGAAAAACTGTTTTTT; CDR3aa: CASSPGGTDNEKLFF
d_gene: TRBD1; v_gene: TRBV15; abundance: NA; j_gene: TRBJ2-1; CDR3nt: TGTGCCACCGGCAGACAGGGTGACAATGAGCAGTTCTTC; CDR3aa: CATGRQGDNEQFF
d_gene: TRBD1; v_gene: TRBV19; abundance: NA; j_gene: TRBJ2-2; CDR3nt: TGTGCCAGTAGTCGACAGGGAATCTTTGCCGGGGAGCTGTTTTTT; CDR3aa: CASSRQGIFAGELFF
d_gene: TRBD2; v_gene: TRBV7-2; abundance: NA; j_gene: TRBJ2-7; CDR3nt: TGTGCCAGCCTCGGGGGGGGCACCTACGAGCAGTACTTC; CDR3aa: CASLGGGTYEQYF
d_gene: NA; v_gene: TRBV6-1; abundance: NA; j_gene: TRBJ2-1; CDR3nt: TGTGCCAGCAGTGAAGGGGCAGCCTTCTACAATGAGCAGTTCTTC; CDR3aa: CASSEGAAFYNEQFF
d_gene: NA; v_gene: TRBV30; abundance: NA; j_gene: TRBJ1-4; CDR3nt: TGTGCCTTCGACAGGTGGGGAAATGAAAAACTGTTTTTT; CDR3aa: CAFDRWGNEKLFF
d_gene: NA; v_gene: TRBV27; abundance: NA; j_gene: TRBJ1-3; CDR3nt: TGTGCCAGCAGTCCGACGGGGAATCGTAAAAACACCATATATTTT; CDR3aa: CASSPTGNRKNTIYF
d_gene: NA; v_gene: TRBV6-2/TRBV6-3; abundance: NA; j_gene: TRBJ2-7; CDR3nt: TGTGCCAGCAGTTACCCTAATTACTACGAGCAGTACTTC; CDR3aa: CASSYPNYYEQYF
d_gene: NA; v_gene: TRBV18; abundance: NA; j_gene: TRBJ1-5; CDR3nt: TGTGCCAGCTCACGACAGGATAGCAATCAGCCCCAGCATTTT; CDR3aa: CASSRQDSNQPQHF
d_gene: TRBD2; v_gene: TRBV7-2; abundance: NA; j_gene: TRBJ2-1; CDR3nt: TGTGCCAGCAGCTTAACTAGCGGGGGGGCCGGAGAGCAGTTCTTC; CDR3aa: CASSLTSGGAGEQFF
d_gene: TRBD2; v_gene: TRBV4-1; abundance: NA; j_gene: TRBJ2-7; CDR3nt: TGCGCCAGCAGCCAGACTAGCGGGGTCCCCTACGAGCAGTACTTC; CDR3aa: CASSQTSGVPYEQYF
d_gene: NA; v_gene: TRBV19; abundance: NA; j_gene: TRBJ1-3; CDR3nt: TGTGCCAGTAGTGTGCACTCAGGGCAAAGAAACACCATATATTTT; CDR3aa: CASSVHSGQRNTIYF
d_gene: NA; v_gene: TRBV5-4; abundance: NA; j_gene: TRBJ2-7; CDR3nt: TGTGCCAGCAGCTTTTCGCGGAAGAGCTCCTACGAGCAGTACTTC; CDR3aa: CASSFSRKSSYEQYF
d_gene: NA; v_gene: TRBV29-1; abundance: NA; j_gene: TRBJ1-5; CDR3nt: TGCAGCGTCGGAGAGCTCAATCAGCCCCAGCATTTT; CDR3aa: CSVGELNQPQHF
d_gene: TRBD2; v_gene: TRBV7-3; abundance: NA; j_gene: TRBJ2-3; CDR3nt: TGTGCCAGCAGCATCCTAGCGGGGGGCACAGATACGCAGTATTTT; CDR3aa: CASSILAGGTDTQYF
d_gene: NA; v_gene: TRBV4-1; abundance: NA; j_gene: TRBJ2-7; CDR3nt: TGCGCCAGCAGCCAAGCCCAGGGGCCCTACGAGCAGTACTTC; CDR3aa: CASSQAQGPYEQYF
d_gene: NA; v_gene: TRBV27; abundance: NA; j_gene: TRBJ1-1; CDR3nt: TGTGCCAGCAGAATTTCCGGGGGGGGCACTGAAGCTTTCTTT; CDR3aa: CASRISGGGTEAFF
d_gene: TRBD2; v_gene: TRBV19; abundance: once; j_gene: TRBJ2-5; CDR3nt: TGTGCCAGTAGGCCTAGCGGGGGGGCTTTTGAGACCCAGTACTTC; CDR3aa: CASRPSGGAFETQYF
d_gene: NA; v_gene: TRBV6-6; abundance: NA; j_gene: TRBJ1-4; CDR3nt: TGTGCCAGCAGTTACCCCCGAGGGTATAATGAAAAACTGTTTTTT; CDR3aa: CASSYPRGYNEKLFF
d_gene: TRBD1; v_gene: TRBV11-2; abundance: NA; j_gene: TRBJ1-3; CDR3nt: TGTGCCAGCAGTTCTCAGGGGGTCGGAAACACCATATATTTT; CDR3aa: CASSSQGVGNTIYF
d_gene: NA; v_gene: TRBV7-2; abundance: NA; j_gene: TRBJ2-3; CDR3nt: TGTGCCAGCAGCTCACTCGGACAGATTAGCACAGATACGCAGTATTTT; CDR3aa: CASSSLGQISTDTQYF
d_gene: TRBD1; v_gene: TRBV20-1; abundance: NA; j_gene: TRBJ1-2; CDR3nt: TGCAGTGCTAGTCCGGGACAGGGGGCTAGCTATGGCTACACCTTC; CDR3aa: CSASPGQGASYGYTF
d_gene: NA; v_gene: TRBV5-1; abundance: NA; j_gene: TRBJ1-2; CDR3nt: TGCGCCAGCAGTGGCACAGCGGCGATCTTC; CDR3aa: CASSGTAAIF
d_gene: NA; v_gene: TRBV5-1; abundance: NA; j_gene: TRBJ1-4; CDR3nt: TGCGCCAGCAGCCTGAGACAGGCAACTAATGAAAAACTGTTTTTT; CDR3aa: CASSLRQATNEKLFF